A single sample is the source of the 10 T cell receptor beta chains below, sequenced in a study of cytomegalovirus exposure and HLA in healthy donors. Primers for the PCR totalled 60 Vbeta and 13 Jbeta. TCRdb keeps only in-frame clones here, not all; method: immunoSEQ multiplex PCR. Altogether 150,000 or so clones are present, roughly 77% being singletons, with the ten largest covering approximately 7.7%. Sequencing was done on a sample of PBMCs. Receptor source: a man aged 25-45 years in good health and CMV-seropositive.

The chain uses TRBV25-1 and TRBJ1-1, with a possible D match to TRBD1 (5 bases). The length of the CDR3 is 11 residues. The germline V gene has CDR1 MGHDK and CDR2 SYGVNS. The ends were cut back, 3 bases at V and 11 bases at J, with 10 bases in the middle. CDR3 protein: CASSEGHGAFF. In DNA, the CDR3 is TGTGCCAGCAGTGAGGGGCATGGGGCTTTCTTT.

J is TRBJ2-1 and V is TRBV9, with 10 bases identical to TRBD2. This CDR3 region has 17 residues. Germline CDR1 SGDLS, CDR2 YYNGEE. V lost 4 bases and J lost 0; bases outside the gene matches: 7. As DNA, the CDR3 is TGTGCCAGCAGCTCGGGACTAGCGCCTAGCTCCTACAATGAGCAGTTCTTC. Translated: CASSSGLAPSSYNEQFF.

The J gene is TRBJ2-7, the V gene TRBV5-1, with TRBD1 matching 8 bases. Trimming removed 4 bases from V and 1 base from J; junction bases left unmatched: 10. The CDR3 runs 16 residues. CDR1 is SGHRS, CDR2 YFSETQ, per germline. The CDR3 sequence is CASSGTGRWASYEQYF. CDR3 bases: TGCGCCAGCAGCGGGACAGGACGTTGGGCGTCCTACGAGCAGTACTTC.

This clone has a handful of counts. This chain connects TRBV5-1 to TRBJ2-2; 12 bases agree with TRBD2. Losses at the gene ends were 7 bases for V and 5 bases for J; bases not matched to a gene: 6. The germline V gene has CDR1 SGHRS and CDR2 YFSETQ. This CDR3 region has 15 residues. CDR3 region: CASGSGLAGTGELFF. The CDR3 DNA is TGCGCCAGCGGATCTGGACTAGCGGGAACCGGGGAGCTGTTTTTT.

This clone has only one observation. The chain carries TRBV29-1 and TRBJ1-5; TRBD1 agrees at 7 bases. V gave up 6 bases and J gave up 10 bases; unmatched junction bases: 15. Germline V CDR1 and CDR2: SQVTM, ANQGSEA. CDR3 length equals 14 residues. CDR3 sequence: CSVATGHIQSPQHF. The CDR3 bases are TGCAGCGTAGCGACAGGGCATATACAATCTCCCCAGCATTTT. Filled out from reference TRBV29-1 and TRBJ1-5, the complete variable domain reads SAVISQKPSRDICQRGTSLTIQCQVDSQVTMMFWYRQQPGQSLTLIATANQGSEATYESGFVIDKFPISRPNLTFSTLTVSNMSPEDSSIYLCSVATGHIQSPQHFGDGTRLSIL.

The chain is built from TRBV9 and TRBJ2-3; the D gene is possibly TRBD2 (7 bases). Germline lookup yields CDR1 SGDLS and CDR2 YYNGEE. Between the trimmed V and J ends, which lost 0 bases and 3 bases, there was a span of 11 bases. The CDR3 has 15 residues. The CDR3 region has the DNA TGTGCCAGCAGCGTAGTTGGGGGGGCTACAGATACGCAGTATTTT. Protein sequence: CASSVVGGATDTQYF.

The J gene is TRBJ1-1, the V gene TRBV28; D might be TRBD1 (5 bases). From germline, CDR1 is MDHEN and CDR2 SYDVKM. The CDR3 runs 15 residues. Trimming removed 5 bases at V and 0 bases at J, with 13 bases between. CDR3 sequence reads: CASSPPDRLNTEAFF. DNA of the CDR3: TGTGCCAGCAGTCCCCCCGACAGATTGAACACTGAAGCTTTCTTT.

The chain has TRBV27 and TRBJ1-2; TRBD1 matches at 7 bases. The germline gives CDR1 MNHEY, CDR2 SMNVEV (reference sequence). CDR3 length equals 13 residues. V shed 5 bases, J shed 4 bases, and the junction held 4 bases outside the gene matches. As DNA, the CDR3 is TGTGCCAGCAGTCACGGGACAGCCTATGGCTACACCTTC. It translates to CASSHGTAYGYTF.

V usage is TRBV2 and J usage is TRBJ2-3, with 7 bases identical to TRBD1. The V segment lost 5 bases and the J segment 2 bases; nucleotides outside the gene matches: 4. Looked up from germline, CDR1 is SNHLY and CDR2 is FYNNEI. The CDR3 contains 14 residues. CDR3 loop: CASSSTGNTDTQYF. CDR3 sequence (DNA): TGTGCCAGCAGTTCGACAGGGAACACAGATACGCAGTATTTT.

This clone has just a few counts. The chain links TRBV5-4 to TRBJ2-3; TRBD2 matches at 11 bases. This CDR3 spans 16 amino acids. Trimming at V came to 6 bases and at J to 2 bases, leaving 8 bases not matched to a gene. The germline V gene has CDR1 SGHNT and CDR2 YYREEE (reference sequence). DNA of the CDR3: TGTGCCAGCACCGCAGGACTAGCGGGCCTCACAGATACGCAGTATTTT. Its protein is CASTAGLAGLTDTQYF.